The 17 T cell receptor beta chains below come from one sample, sequenced in a study of spatial heterogeneity in lung cancer. TCRdb passed the 5' RACE reads through MiXCR, listing each CDR3 protein once. The table lists about 20,000 distinct CDR3 sequences, approximately 15% of them singletons. Their specific antigens are unknown. General study findings and limits: Expanded alpha and beta TCR counts within tumors tracked tumor mutation counts.

The time point is: sample taken at primary tumor resection. Sequenced material: lung tumor tissue, taken at surgery. The receptors stem from a female donor with early-stage non-small cell lung cancer.

The rearrangement links TRBV6-2 or TRBV6-3 to TRBJ2-7; a weak D match, TRBD2 (6 bases). Germline assignment: CDR1 MNHEY and CDR2 SVGEGT. V shed 4 bases and J shed 2 bases, with 18 bases lying between them. The CDR3 is 16 residues long. The CDR3: CASSSEQQRATYEQYF. The CDR3 DNA follows: TGTGCCAGCAGTTCTGAACAGCAGCGGGCTACCTACGAGCAGTACTTC.

J is TRBJ2-1 and V is TRBV24-1; 9 positions match TRBD2. V dropped 4 bases and J dropped 7; count of bases not matched to a gene: 10. This CDR3 region has 16 residues. Per the germline V gene, CDR1 is KGHDR and CDR2 is SFDVKD. The CDR3 reads CATSEPAGGSWNEQFF. CDR3 DNA: TGTGCCACCAGTGAGCCAGCGGGAGGATCGTGGAATGAGCAGTTCTTC.

This clonotype came up a few times. This chain uses TRBV5-1 with TRBJ2-3, with 11 bases fitting TRBD2. V was pared by 3 bases and J by 5 bases, with 8 bases of the junction left unmatched. The CDR3 runs 16 residues. Germline lookup yields CDR1 SGHRS and CDR2 YFSETQ. CDR3 sequence reads: CASSSSSGRALDTQYF. The CDR3 region has the DNA TGCGCCAGCAGCTCCAGTAGCGGGAGGGCGTTAGATACGCAGTATTTT. The full variable domain, in which reference TRBV5-1 and TRBJ2-3 provide the parts outside the CDR3, is KAGVTQTPRYLIKTRGQQVTLSCSPISGHRSVSWYQQTPGQGLQFLFEYFSETQRNKGNFPGRFSGRQFSNSRSEMNVSTLELGDSALYLCASSSSSGRALDTQYFGPGTRLTVL.

This clonotype was detected many times. The chain's CDR3 is CASSFTSGGSYEQFF. CDR3 bases: TGTGCCAGCAGTTTTACTAGCGGGGGCTCCTATGAGCAGTTCTTC. The V and J genes are TRBV12-3 or TRBV12-4 and TRBJ2-1, with 11 nucleotides matching TRBD2. CDR3 size: 15 residues. V lost 3 bases and J lost 8; bases outside the gene matches: 6.

This clonotype has a handful of counts. The chain carries TRBV5-1 and TRBJ2-7; D possibly corresponds to TRBD1 (5 bases). Germline V CDR1 and CDR2: SGHRS, YFSETQ. The CDR3 spans 16 residues. Deletions cut 5 bases from V and 2 bases from J, with 20 bases between. CDR3 sequence: CASRRGTGEDTYEQYF. CDR3 DNA sequence: TGCGCCAGCAGAAGGGGTACCGGTGAGGACACCTACGAGCAGTACTTC.

This clonotype came up a few times. This chain links TRBV4-1 with TRBJ2-3, with 9 bases that match TRBD2. Germline V lookup: CDR1 MGHRA, CDR2 YSYEKL. This CDR3 is 14 amino acids long. The ends lost 1 base at V and 4 bases at J; junction bases unmatched: 0. The CDR3 sequence is CASSQGLAADTQYF. For the CDR3, the DNA is TGCGCCAGCAGCCAAGGACTAGCGGCAGATACGCAGTATTTT.

The chain joins TRBV30 to TRBJ2-6, with D maybe TRBD1 (5 bases). In germline, CDR1 is GTSNPN, CDR2 SVGIG (reference sequence). This CDR3 has 14 residues. V lost 3 bases and J 4 bases, leaving 10 bases between the germline ends. CDR3 amino acids: CAWRGREGANVLTF. CDR3 sequence (DNA): TGTGCCTGGAGGGGGCGAGAAGGGGCCAACGTCCTGACTTTC.

This clonotype was detected many times. The chain links TRBV6-1 to TRBJ2-5; weak D call: TRBD1 (5 bases). The germline gives CDR1 MNHNS, CDR2 SASEGT. The V gene lost 3 bases and the J gene lost 1 base, with 6 bases spanning the gap. This CDR3 is 13 amino acids long. CDR3 sequence reads: CASSDRVQETQYF. In DNA, the CDR3 is TGTGCCAGCAGTGACAGGGTCCAAGAGACCCAGTACTTC.

This clonotype rates as medium-sized. The chain uses TRBV20-1 and TRBJ1-4; 8 nucleotides align to TRBD1. Germline V gene lookup returns CDR1 DFQATT and CDR2 SNEGSKA (reference sequence). This CDR3 is built from 13 residues. V lost 5 bases to trimming and J lost 7 bases; unmatched junction nucleotides: 6. In DNA form, the CDR3 reads TGCAGTGCTTCGGACAGGGCCGGTGAAAAACTGTTTTTT. As protein: CSASDRAGEKLFF.

This clonotype was seen only a few times. The chain is built from TRBV11-2 and TRBJ2-7, with TRBD2 as a possible D gene (5 bases). The germline CDR1 and CDR2 sequences are SGHAT and FQNNGV. Trimming cost V 5 bases and J 3 bases, with 11 bases left between them. This CDR3 comprises 13 residues. The CDR3 spells CASSVDYRYEQYF. The CDR3 DNA follows: TGTGCCAGCAGCGTCGACTATCGCTACGAGCAGTACTTC. The entire variable domain, with the rest obtained from reference TRBV11-2 and TRBJ2-7, is as follows: EAGVAQSPRYKIIEKRQSVAFWCNPISGHATLYWYQQILGQGPKLLIQFQNNGVVDDSQLPKDRFSAERLKGVDSTLKIQPAKLEDSAVYLCASSVDYRYEQYFGPGTRLTVT.

This clonotype is medium-sized (0.01 to 0.1%) by share. The chain uses TRBV20-1 and TRBJ2-1, with 8 positions matching TRBD2. Germline V gives CDR1 DFQATT, CDR2 SNEGSKA (reference sequence). After removal of 4 bases from V and 4 bases from J, the junction contained 9 bases not matched to a gene. The CDR3 is made up of 15 amino acids. CDR3 sequence: CSATDGGATYNEQFF. The CDR3 coding sequence is TGCAGTGCTACCGACGGGGGGGCGACTTACAATGAGCAGTTCTTC.

The V call is TRBV20-1, the J call TRBJ2-7, with a possible D match to TRBD2 (5 bases). This CDR3 comprises 12 residues. Germline loops: CDR1 DFQATT, CDR2 SNEGSKA (reference sequence). The V end was cut by 6 bases, the J end by 9 bases, with 18 bases between. This CDR3 reads CSASGLAVAQYF. CDR3 nucleotide sequence: TGCAGTGCATCCGGACTCGCTGTGGCGCAGTACTTC.

CDR3 amino acids: CASSLRGGFTGELFF. DNA for the CDR3: TGTGCCAGCAGTTTAAGGGGCGGATTTACCGGGGAGCTGTTTTTT. V gene TRBV28 combines with J gene TRBJ2-2, with D possibly matching TRBD1 (5 bases). CDR1 MDHEN and CDR2 SYDVKM come from the germline V gene. Trimming took off 2 bases at V and 5 bases at J, with 12 bases between the two ends. The CDR3 sequence is 15 residues long.

This clonotype has a count of ten or more. The CDR3 reads CASSPRTTGSEKLFF. Written as DNA, the CDR3 is TGTGCCAGCAGCCCGCGGACAACAGGGTCGGAAAAACTGTTTTTT. V usage is TRBV7-8 and J usage is TRBJ1-4; D may be TRBD1 (6 bases). CDR1 and CDR2 from the germline V gene are SGHVS and FQNEAQ. V lost 5 bases to trimming and J lost 8 bases, with 18 bases between them. This CDR3 is built from 15 residues.

This clonotype was counted at least ten times. The chain has TRBV5-1 and TRBJ2-1, with no clear D. V was cut by 5 bases and J by 9 bases, with 12 bases left in between. From germline, CDR1 is SGHRS and CDR2 YFSETQ. The CDR3 extends over 12 amino acids. This CDR3 reads CASSNTPGEQFF. The DNA for the CDR3 is TGCGCCAGCAGTAACACCCCGGGTGAGCAGTTCTTC.

This chain connects TRBV20-1 to TRBJ2-3; 12 bases are a match to TRBD2. V was clipped by 5 bases and J by 4 bases; unmatched bases: 7. CDR1 is DFQATT and CDR2 is SNEGSKA in the germline V gene (reference sequence). The CDR3 contains 15 residues. The CDR3 DNA is TGCAGTGCTCCAGATCTAGCGGGAGGGGCAGATACGCAGTATTTT. Protein: CSAPDLAGGADTQYF.

The rearrangement joins TRBV4-1 to TRBJ2-3, with 7 bases aligning to TRBD1. The length of the CDR3 is 15 residues. J was trimmed by 4 bases and V by 4 bases; bases with no gene match: 8. In germline, CDR1 is MGHRA, CDR2 YSYEKL. CDR3: CASSRTGVPADTQYF. Here the CDR3 DNA reads TGCGCCAGCAGCCGAACAGGGGTTCCCGCAGATACGCAGTATTTT.